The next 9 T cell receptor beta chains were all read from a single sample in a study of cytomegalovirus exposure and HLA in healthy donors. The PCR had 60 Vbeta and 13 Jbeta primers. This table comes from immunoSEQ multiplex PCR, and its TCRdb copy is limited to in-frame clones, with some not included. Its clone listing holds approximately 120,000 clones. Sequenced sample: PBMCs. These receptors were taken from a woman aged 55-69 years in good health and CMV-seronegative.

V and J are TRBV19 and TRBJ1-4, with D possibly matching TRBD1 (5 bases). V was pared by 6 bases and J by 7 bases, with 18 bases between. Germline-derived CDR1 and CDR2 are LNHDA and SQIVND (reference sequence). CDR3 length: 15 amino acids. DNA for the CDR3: TGTGCCAGTAGCCGGGCCCAGGGAGGGATTGAAAAACTGTTTTTT. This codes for CASSRAQGGIEKLFF.

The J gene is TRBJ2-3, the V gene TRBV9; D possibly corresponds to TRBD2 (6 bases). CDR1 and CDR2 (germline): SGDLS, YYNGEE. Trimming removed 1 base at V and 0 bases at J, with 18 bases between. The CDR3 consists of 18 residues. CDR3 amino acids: CASSVKVGGRLSTDTQYF. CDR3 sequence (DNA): TGTGCCAGCAGCGTAAAGGTGGGAGGCAGGCTAAGCACAGATACGCAGTATTTT.

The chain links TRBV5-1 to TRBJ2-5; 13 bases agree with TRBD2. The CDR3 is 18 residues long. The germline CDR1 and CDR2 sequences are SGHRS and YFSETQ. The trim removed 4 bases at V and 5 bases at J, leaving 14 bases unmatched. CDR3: CASSQTIRTSGGGETQYF. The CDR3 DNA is TGCGCCAGCAGCCAAACGATCCGGACTAGCGGGGGTGGGGAGACCCAGTACTTC.

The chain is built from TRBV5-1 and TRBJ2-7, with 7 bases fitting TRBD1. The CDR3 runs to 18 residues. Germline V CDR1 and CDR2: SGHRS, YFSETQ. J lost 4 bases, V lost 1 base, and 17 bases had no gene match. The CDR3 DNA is TGCGCCAGCAGCTTGCGGACAGGCGATACAATTTACTATTACGAGCAGTACTTC. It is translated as CASSLRTGDTIYYYEQYF.

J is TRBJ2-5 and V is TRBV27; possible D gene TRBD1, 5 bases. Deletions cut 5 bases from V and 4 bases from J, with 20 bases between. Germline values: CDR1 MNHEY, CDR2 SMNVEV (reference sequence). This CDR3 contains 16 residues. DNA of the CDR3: TGTGCCAGCAGTGACCGGGCCCTCGGGCAGGGAGAGACCCAGTACTTC. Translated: CASSDRALGQGETQYF.

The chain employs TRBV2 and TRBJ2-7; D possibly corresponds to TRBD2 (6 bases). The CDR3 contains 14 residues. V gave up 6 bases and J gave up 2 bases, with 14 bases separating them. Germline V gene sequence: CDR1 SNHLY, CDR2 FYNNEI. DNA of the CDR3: TGTGCCAGCAGCGGAGGGCAGGACCCCTACGAGCAGTACTTC. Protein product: CASSGGQDPYEQYF.

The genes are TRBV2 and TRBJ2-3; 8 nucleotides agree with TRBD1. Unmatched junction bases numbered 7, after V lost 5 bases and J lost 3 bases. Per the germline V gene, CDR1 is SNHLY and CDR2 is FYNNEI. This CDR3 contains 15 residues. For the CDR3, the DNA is TGTGCCAGCAGTACATCAGGGGGCAGAACAGATACGCAGTATTTT. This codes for CASSTSGGRTDTQYF. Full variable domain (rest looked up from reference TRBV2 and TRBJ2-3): EPEVTQTPSHQVTQMGQEVILRCVPISNHLYFYWYRQILGQKVEFLVSFYNNEISEKSEIFDDQFSVERPDGSNFTLKIRSTKLEDSAMYFCASSTSGGRTDTQYFGPGTRLTVL.

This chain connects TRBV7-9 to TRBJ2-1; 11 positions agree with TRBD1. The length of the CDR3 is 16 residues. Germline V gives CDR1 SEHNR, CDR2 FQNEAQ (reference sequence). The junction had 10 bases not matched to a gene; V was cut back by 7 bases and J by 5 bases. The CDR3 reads CASNPSGTGGNNEQFF. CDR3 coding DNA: TGTGCCAGCAACCCTTCCGGGACAGGGGGAAACAATGAGCAGTTCTTC. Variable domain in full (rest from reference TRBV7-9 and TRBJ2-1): DTGVSQNPRHKITKRGQNVTFRCDPISEHNRLYWYRQTLGQGPEFLTYFQNEAQLEKSRLLSDRFSAERPKGSFSTLEIQRTEQGDSAMYLCASNPSGTGGNNEQFFGPGTRLTVL.

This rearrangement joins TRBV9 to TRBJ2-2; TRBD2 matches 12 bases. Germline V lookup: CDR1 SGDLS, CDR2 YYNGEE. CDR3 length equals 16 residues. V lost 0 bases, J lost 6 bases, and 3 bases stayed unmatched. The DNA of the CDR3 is TGTGCCAGCAGCGTAGTGGCTAGCGGGGGGGCCGGGGAGCTGTTTTTT. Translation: CASSVVASGGAGELFF.